This T cell receptor (beta chain) was found in a study of cytomegalovirus exposure and HLA in healthy donors listed by TCRdb under 2017. Some background on the complete study: According to an earlier analysis of 587 of the donors, about 179 million T cells yielded over 100 million unique TCR beta sequences and about 300 Gb of sequence data. An earlier analysis of about 600 of the donors used high-throughput TCR beta sequencing to judge whether each TCR beta V gene segment behaved as functional or pseudogenic. Donor age, sex, ethnicity and CMV serostatus were compiled together with the repertoire data. The study profiled the T cell repertoires of more than 500 subjects by immunosequencing and related them to cytomegalovirus serostatus. Typing coverage varied by locus: about 620-640 donors for A, B, C, DRB1 and DQB1; approximately 500 for DQA1; 600 to 610 for DPA1; 450 to 480 for DPB1. HLA typing included class I and class II loci at four-digit resolution. In the later analysis, no new phenotypic data were used to find candidate immune exposures; instead, reliance was placed on TCR beta sequences and their occurrence across donors. A later analysis re-examined previously published TCR beta repertoires from over 500 donors and added high-resolution HLA genotyping to investigate patterns of TCR occurrence. Every discovery cohort repertoire had been produced on one sequencing platform. A few DR-DQ haplotypes were handled as single units for association and clustering because linkage in the cohort was strong. To predict cytomegalovirus infection status, the study combined high-throughput TCR immunosequencing, statistical association of individual TCRs with disease status, and machine learning. Across 398 genotyped donors of the cohort, an average of 235,054 unique TCR beta nucleotide sequences per donor were sequenced, and approximately 19% of those sequences were non-productive. Among the approximately 400 genotyped donors, approximately 76% belonged to the genetic ancestry cluster associated with self-reported Caucasian donors. Besides the first cohort of roughly 700 subjects, a separate validation cohort made up of 95 to 150 different subjects was used. The aim of the study was to test whether cataloging public T cell receptors could identify signatures of past pathogen exposure. An early release covering roughly 600 HLA-typed donors comprised approximately 300 gigabases of sequencing data and about 90 million unique TCR sequences. In a later genetic analysis, genome-wide SNP genotypes for about 60% of the 666 donors were used, and that subset was treated as a discovery cohort. The full study reports these points: Some IMGT-functional V segments, including TRBV6-2 and TRBV6-3, could not be distinguished by the 87-base-pair reads and were therefore excluded. According to a later genetic analysis, donors in an Asian-associated ancestry cluster had fewer N-insertions in productive TCRs than the approximately 630-donor mean. Linkage disequilibrium might explain the correlated functional status among segregating V segments, but an unknown experimental factor could not be ruled out. Specific HLA alleles were associated with over 15,000 TCR beta sequences at a false discovery rate of 0.05 in a later analysis. This cohort had only TCR beta chains sequenced, and the lack of alpha or paired-chain data limited which features could be detected. Immune exposure information for the cohort was limited to CMV serostatus. In an earlier analysis of around 600 of the donors, most TCR beta V segments were observed in productive rearrangements about 90% or about 30% of the time, broadly matching IMGT annotations. Most CMV-associated TCR beta chains appeared to be HLA-restricted in a later analysis, and the HLA associations seemed to be driven largely by CMV exposure. The classifier was reported to diagnose cytomegalovirus status with high specificity and sensitivity in both the original and validation cohorts. In a later analysis, several top co-occurrence clusters were reported to appear linked to parvovirus B19, influenza, CMV and Epstein-Barr virus. In a later analysis, HLA-associated TCR beta chains showed more clonal expansion and lower generation probabilities than non-associated chains that were equally common. When HLA alleles, especially DR and DQ, strongly co-occurred, TCR associations were difficult to assign to individual alleles. In a later genetic analysis, a missense DCLRE1C variant was associated with V-gene and J-gene trimming of TCR beta chains, and the association was replicated in an independent cohort. Presence/absence analyses assumed roughly uniform sequencing depth across donors, an assumption that may not hold. A further reported finding was that TCR beta sequences accurately predicted the HLA-A and HLA-B alleles for most subjects in the first cohort. Because HLA typing was unavailable for some donors at each locus, only the typed subset was used in association tests. A cluster of highly shared sequence variants was judged likely to represent a technical artifact of the sequencing pipeline. In vitro tests confirmed that a few of the cytomegalovirus-associated TCR beta chains recognize cytomegalovirus antigens. The study listed 164 TCR beta chains as associated with cytomegalovirus. It was suggested by the authors that the approach could potentially be generalized to other disease states and immunological phenotypes. While some public TCRs were present in many individuals, most TCR sequences turned up only very rarely across donors. The earlier analysis of almost 600 of the donors excluded approximately 17 rarely observed V segments, including chromosome 9 orphons, because counts were too low. A later analysis found that TCR association rates varied across HLA loci, with DRB1 alleles showing the most associated TCRs and HLA-C alleles the fewest.

The cohort comprised hundreds of healthy bone marrow donors. At the time of sampling, every cohort member was nominally healthy, though immune exposures that went unrecorded were likely present. Of the approximately 700 cohort members, about 290 had a positive CMV serostatus and just over 350 had a negative one, while no CMV serostatus was recorded for the donor. Every donor gave a peripheral blood sample, and the peripheral blood mononuclear cells from that sample were used for TCR beta sequencing. The Qiagen DNeasy Blood Extraction Kit was used to extract genomic DNA from the blood cell samples. The germline V gene specifies MGHRA as CDR1 and YSYEKL as CDR2. From cysteine to phenylalanine, the CDR3 is 12 amino acids long. The sequence is cut down to CDR3 DNA, 36 bases in frame from base 1. V is cut by 1 base and J by 10 bases, and the space between the germline ends is 5 bases. Libraries were prepared through the immunoSEQ multiplex PCR assay. The multiplex PCR relied on a mix of 60 forward primers for TCR Vbeta segments and 13 reverse primers for TCR Jbeta segments. The CDR3 region of rearranged TCR beta genes was amplified from genomic DNA with a multiplex PCR assay. The amplified TCR beta libraries were sequenced on the Illumina HiSeq System as 87-base-pair reads. For the original study's pipeline: In a later analysis, about 80 million unique TCR beta chains were counted across the roughly 700 repertoires, and roughly 11 million of these chains were shared by at least two donors. A nearest-neighbor algorithm error-corrected the raw reads and collapsed the reads into unique sequences, merging closely related sequences to remove PCR and sequencing errors. CDR3 sequences were aligned to IMGT reference sequences to assign V, D and J gene segments. For a sequence to be retained, a match of at least six nucleotides to both a V gene segment and a J gene segment was required. A rearrangement was called productive if the CDR3 had no stop codons and remained in frame with V and J, and every other rearrangement was called non-productive. Following IMGT convention, CDR3 was defined as the stretch from the second conserved V-encoded cysteine up to the conserved J-encoded phenylalanine. The earlier analysis of fewer than 750 of the donors excluded sequences that lacked an unambiguous match to a single V gene segment. An earlier analysis of some 500 of the donors classified V segments as functional when productive rearrangements were above 56.7% and as segregating when the standard deviation between donors was above 5%. A statistical classification framework was built to diagnose cytomegalovirus status from the catalog of TCR beta chain sequences. In a later analysis, TCR nucleotide sequences were compared against IMGT/GENE-DB human TR gene sequences so that V and J genes could be assigned. In a later analysis, CDR3 sequences and most-parsimonious VDJ recombination scenarios were assigned using the TCRdist pipeline. A later analysis defined each TCR beta chain by its CDR3 amino acid sequence plus V-gene family, and excluded reads lacking a unique V-gene family. As a way to deal with suspected cross-contamination and a sequencing artifact, a later analysis dropped nearly 600 nucleotide sequences that were highly shared and had low generation probability. A later analysis calculated a clonal expansion index for each public chain from normalized within-repertoire ranks of inferred template counts. In a later analysis, generation probabilities were computed with a VDJ recombination model fitted to out-of-frame rearrangements, and the resulting probabilities were checked against IGoR. Hypergeometric tests were used in a later analysis to score TCR-TCR, TCR-HLA and TCR-CMV co-occurrence, with a repertoire-size bias correction applied to the TCR pairs. False discovery rates were estimated in a later analysis by permuting HLA or CMV assignments 20 times. In a later analysis, co-occurring TCRs were grouped using DBSCAN, with TCRdist sequence similarity added in when clustering inside HLA-allele-positive subsets. Repertoires with fewer than 30,000 or more than 120,000 public chains, plus five repertoires with anomalous nucleotide sharing, were excluded from co-occurrence clustering. The source is immuneACCESS, and TCRdb retained only in-frame sequences with V and J called. Part of the clones is not carried over; for the studies checked, unresolved V genes explain less than half of this, and the remainder is unexplained. The DNA was the basis for D and trimming; V, J and clone size are from that table. This sample comprises under 200,000 clones, 75% to 90% of them detected only once. Roughly 1.9% of the sample belongs to the ten largest clones.

About this clone itself: This receptor's antigen is unknown. The record has no base qualities; no much larger clone is one base away.

The chain is made from TRBV4-1 and TRBJ1-6, with the D gene not clear enough to name. Source material: PBMCs. The clonotype was recovered from a human donor in good health. The nucleotides are TGCGCCAGCAGCCAAGGCCTATCACCCCTCCACTTT. Its coded protein is CASSQGLSPLHF.